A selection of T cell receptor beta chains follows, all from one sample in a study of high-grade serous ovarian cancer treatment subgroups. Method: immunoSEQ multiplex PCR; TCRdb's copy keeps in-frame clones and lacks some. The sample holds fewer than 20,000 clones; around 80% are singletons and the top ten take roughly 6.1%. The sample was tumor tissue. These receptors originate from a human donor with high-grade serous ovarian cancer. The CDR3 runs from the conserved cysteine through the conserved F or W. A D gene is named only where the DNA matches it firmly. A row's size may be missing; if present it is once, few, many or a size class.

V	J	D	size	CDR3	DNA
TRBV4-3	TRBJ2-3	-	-	CASSQGRELDTQYF	TGCGCCAGCAGCCAAGGACGGGAGTTAGATACGCAGTATTTT
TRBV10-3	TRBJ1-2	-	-	CAISESKGIIFGGYTF	TGTGCCATCAGTGAGTCAAAGGGAATTATTTTTGGCGGCTACACCTTC
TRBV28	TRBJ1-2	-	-	CASLDAHRVGYTF	TGTGCCAGCTTAGACGCACACAGGGTTGGCTACACCTTC
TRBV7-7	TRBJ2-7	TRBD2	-	CASSPRGVPHEQYF	TGTGCCAGCAGCCCCCGGGGGGTTCCCCACGAGCAGTACTTC
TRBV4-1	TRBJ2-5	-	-	CASSQEGDGETQYF	TGCGCCAGCAGCCAAGAAGGGGATGGTGAGACCCAGTACTTC
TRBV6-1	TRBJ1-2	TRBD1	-	CASSARQGRNNYGYTF	TGTGCCAGCAGTGCAAGACAGGGAAGAAATAACTATGGCTACACCTTC
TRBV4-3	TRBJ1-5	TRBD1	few	CASSNGQGAGQPQHF	TGCGCCAGCAGCAATGGACAGGGGGCGGGTCAGCCCCAGCATTTT
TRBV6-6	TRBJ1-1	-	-	CASGWLEAFF	TGTGCCAGCGGTTGGCTTGAAGCTTTCTTT
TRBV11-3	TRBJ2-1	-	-	CASSSESYEQFF	TGTGCCAGCAGCTCGGAAAGCTATGAGCAGTTCTTC
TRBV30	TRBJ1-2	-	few	CAWSDGVNYGYTF	TGTGCCTGGAGTGATGGGGTTAACTATGGCTACACCTTC
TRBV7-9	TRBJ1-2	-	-	CALEGYGYTF	TGTGCCTTAGAAGGCTATGGCTACACCTTC
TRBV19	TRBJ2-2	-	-	CASRMTVANTGELFF	TGTGCCAGTAGGATGACAGTCGCGAACACCGGGGAGCTGTTTTTT
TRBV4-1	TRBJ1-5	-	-	CASSHRPPSQGPEGEPQHF	TGCGCCAGCAGCCATCGGCCACCCTCTCAAGGCCCCGAAGGGGAGCCCCAGCATTTT
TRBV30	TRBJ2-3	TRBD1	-	CAWSVGPGGDTQYF	TGTGCCTGGAGTGTAGGGCCAGGGGGAGATACGCAGTATTTT
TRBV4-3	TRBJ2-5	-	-	CASSQETEETQYF	TGCGCCAGCAGCCAAGAGACTGAAGAGACCCAGTACTTC
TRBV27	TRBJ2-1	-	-	CASSLSLAFNEQFF	TGTGCCAGCAGTTTATCTCTAGCGTTCAATGAGCAGTTCTTC
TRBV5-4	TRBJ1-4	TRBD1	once	CASSRTGTNEKLFF	TGTGCCAGCAGCCGGACAGGGACTAATGAAAAACTGTTTTTT
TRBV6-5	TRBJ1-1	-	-	CASSYGTMNTEAFF	TGTGCCAGCAGTTATGGTACAATGAACACTGAAGCTTTCTTT
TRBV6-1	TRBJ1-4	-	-	CASRPPGATNEKLFF	TGTGCCAGCCGCCCGCCCGGGGCAACTAATGAAAAACTGTTTTTT
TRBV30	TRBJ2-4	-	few	CAWSMGQGGTIQYF	TGTGCCTGGAGTATGGGGCAAGGGGGAACCATTCAGTACTTC
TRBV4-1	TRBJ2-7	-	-	CASSQAHGQSIYEQYF	TGCGCCAGCAGCCAAGCCCATGGACAGAGTATCTACGAGCAGTACTTC
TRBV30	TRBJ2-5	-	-	CAWSVGAGLQETQYF	TGTGCCTGGAGTGTTGGGGCGGGATTACAAGAGACCCAGTACTTC
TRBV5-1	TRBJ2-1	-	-	CASSGGTYIHNEQFF	TGCGCCAGCAGCGGCGGGACATACATCCACAATGAGCAGTTCTTC
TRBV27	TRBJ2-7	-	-	CASCFPGDRLEQYF	TGTGCCAGCTGTTTTCCGGGGGACCGCCTCGAGCAGTACTTC
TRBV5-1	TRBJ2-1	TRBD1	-	CASSLGQGTVF	TGCGCCAGCAGCTTAGGACAGGGCACGGTCTTC
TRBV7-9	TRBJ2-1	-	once	CASSRGMGLEGNEQFF	TGTGCCAGCAGCCGGGGTATGGGGCTAGAGGGGAATGAGCAGTTCTTC
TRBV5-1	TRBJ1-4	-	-	CASSGETRVTNEKLFF	TGCGCCAGCAGCGGAGAGACCAGGGTGACTAATGAAAAACTGTTTTTT
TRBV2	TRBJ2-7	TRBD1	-	CASRRTGSTYEQYF	TGTGCCAGCAGGAGGACAGGGTCGACCTACGAGCAGTACTTC
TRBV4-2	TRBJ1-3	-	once	CASSPPEGNTIYF	TGTGCCAGCAGCCCCCCAGAGGGAAACACCATATATTTT